The T cell receptor beta chain described here comes from a study of shared clonotypes between healthy human individuals. Comment on this clone: What it binds is not known.

Terminally differentiated effector memory CD45RA+ cells were excluded by CCR7 positive selection of CD45RO-negative cells. Clones were sequenced by immunoSEQ multiplex PCR, and TCRdb holds only the in-frame ones, with some missing. Of millions of clones listed, over 85% are singletons. The germline V gene encodes CDR1 PRHDT and CDR2 FYEKMQ (reference sequence). The CDR3 has 14 residues. The V segment lost 9 bases and the J segment 2 bases; nucleotides outside the gene matches: 8. Findings and limits, study-wide: Tissue TCR repertoires likely differ from these blood-only repertoires.

This receptor was taken from a man between 18 and 29 years old in good health. The sequenced sample consisted of naive CD8+ T cells sorted from blood. The chain links TRBV13 to TRBJ2-3, with TRBD2 identical over 7 bases. CDR3 sequence: CASSKRDPTDTQYF. For the CDR3, the DNA is TGTGCCAGTAGTAAGCGGGACCCCACAGATACGCAGTATTTT.